A selection of T cell receptor beta chains follows, all from one sample in a study of blood T cell repertoires in COVID-19. Using immunoSEQ multiplex PCR, the repertoire was profiled, and TCRdb retains in-frame clones only, with some absent. The table records 250,000 to 350,000 clones, about 91% of them present only once. Sequenced: peripheral blood. The receptors stem from a woman aged 55-70 years with acute or convalescent COVID-19. The CDR3 runs from the conserved cysteine through the conserved F or W. D genes are given only for firm matches. Clone size, where shown, is once, few, many, or a class for clones that have expanded.

>TRBV6-2/TRBV6-3|TRBJ1-5|TRBD1|-
TGTGCCAGCAGTTACTCAAGGACAGGGGGGCGGCCCCAGCATTTT
CASSYSRTGGRPQHF
>TRBV2|TRBJ1-6|TRBD1|-
TGTGCCAGCAGACCCGACAGGGGGCAGTCACCCCTCCACTTT
CASRPDRGQSPLHF
>TRBV15|TRBJ1-2|TRBD1|-
TGTGCCACCAGCAGGGGGGGGGACAGGCAGAGCTATGGCTACACCTTC
CATSRGGDRQSYGYTF
>TRBV5-3|TRBJ1-2|TRBD1|-
TGTGCCAGAAGCTACGACAGGGGGATTAACTATGGCTACACCTTC
CARSYDRGINYGYTF
>TRBV5-1|TRBJ2-4|TRBD1|-
TGCGCCAGCAGCACGGGACAGGGGGCGGGAGACATTCAGTACTTC
CASSTGQGAGDIQYF
>TRBV4-3|TRBJ2-6|-|-
TGCGCCAGCAGCCCACTCGACAGGTCGACTTTC
CASSPLDRSTF
>TRBV6-2/TRBV6-3|TRBJ1-5|-|-
TGTGCCAGCAGTTACTCGGGCCATGATGCCGGTCAGCCCCAGCATTTT
CASSYSGHDAGQPQHF
>TRBV6-1|TRBJ1-1|-|-
TGTGCCAGCAGTGAAGCGTTGACTAGAACCACTGAAGCTTTCTTT
CASSEALTRTTEAFF
>TRBV9|TRBJ2-7|TRBD2|-
TGTGCCAGCAGCGTAGCCTGGGGGGGAAAGCAGTACTTC
CASSVAWGGKQYF
>TRBV5-1|TRBJ2-3|TRBD2|-
TGCGCCAGCAGCTTGGGGCTACTAGCGCAAACAGATACGCAGTATTTT
CASSLGLLAQTDTQYF
>TRBV2|TRBJ1-5|-|-
TGTGCCAGCAGTGCCTCGGCAGCGAAGCCCCAGCATTTT
CASSASAAKPQHF
>TRBV5-4|TRBJ2-2|-|-
TGTGCCAGCACCTTCGGGGTGACACCGAACACCGGGGAGCTGTTTTTT
CASTFGVTPNTGELFF
>TRBV2|TRBJ2-3|TRBD2|few
TGTGCCAGCCGGGGGGGGAGCACAGATACGCAGTATTTT
CASRGGSTDTQYF
>TRBV19|TRBJ1-1|-|-
TGTGCCAGTAGTAGAAGAGACAGCTTAAACACTGAAGCTTTCTTT
CASSRRDSLNTEAFF
>TRBV5-6|TRBJ1-5|-|-
TGTGCCAGCAGCTTGCAGGGATCGAAGCCCCAGCATTTT
CASSLQGSKPQHF
>TRBV24-1|TRBJ2-1|-|-
TGTGCCACCAGTGATACTAGGGGGTCAGGCTACAATGAGCAGTTCTTC
CATSDTRGSGYNEQFF
>TRBV27|TRBJ1-5|-|-
TGTGCCAGCAGTTCTGTCCCATCAGGCAATCAGCCCCAGCATTTT
CASSSVPSGNQPQHF
>TRBV29-1|TRBJ1-4|-|-
TGCAGCGTCGCTCCGGCACAGGGAAAACTGTTTTTT
CSVAPAQGKLFF
>TRBV10-1|TRBJ1-4|-|-
TGCGCCAGCACCGTAGTTGCAACTAATGAAAAACTGTTTTTT
CASTVVATNEKLFF
>TRBV5-1|TRBJ2-7|TRBD1|-
TGCGCCAGCAGCTTGCAAACAGGGGGTTACTACGAGCAGTACTTC
CASSLQTGGYYEQYF
>TRBV30|TRBJ1-5|-|-
TGTGCCTGGAGTGTAAGGCAGGGAGGAGGCCAGCCCCAGCATTTT
CAWSVRQGGGQPQHF
>TRBV5-4|TRBJ1-4|-|-
TGTGCCAGCAGCATTTCAGGGACTACTAATGAAAAACTGTTTTTT
CASSISGTTNEKLFF
>TRBV29-1|TRBJ1-2|-|-
TGCAGCGTTGAAGAAGGATCAGGCCAACGTGACACCTTC
CSVEEGSGQRDTF
>TRBV10-3|TRBJ1-5|-|-
TGTGCCATCAGCGGACAGTATAGCAATCAGCCCCAGCATTTT
CAISGQYSNQPQHF